The 23 T cell receptor beta chains below come from one sample, sequenced in a study of T cells after yellow fever vaccination. TCRdb re-called the 5' RACE reads through MiXCR, storing one row per CDR3 protein. The sample comprises about 370,000 distinct CDR3 sequences, 11% of which are singletons, and 18% rests with the top ten. The sample was PBMCs, taken on the day of the first yellow fever vaccination. These receptors were collected from a man between 18 and 29 years old who received the YFV17D yellow fever vaccine.

This clonotype was seen more than once but under ten times. The chain joins TRBV30 to TRBJ2-1; D perhaps matches TRBD1 (6 bases). Germline CDR1 is GTSNPN and CDR2 is SVGIG (reference sequence). The CDR3 has 12 amino acids. Trimming stripped 0 bases from V and 10 bases from J, with 10 bases between. CDR3 sequence (DNA): TGTGCCTGGAGTGTACAGGGCTGGGAGCAGTTCTTC. Encoded protein: CAWSVQGWEQFF. Variable domain in full (rest from reference TRBV30 and TRBJ2-1): SQTIHQWPATLVQPVGSPLSLECTVEGTSNPNLYWYRQAAGRGLQLLFYSVGIGQISSEVPQNLSASRPQDRQFILSSKKLLLSDSGFYLCAWSVQGWEQFFGPGTRLTVL.

This clonotype was found a few times. The V call is TRBV5-6, the J call TRBJ2-7, with a tentative D call TRBD1 (5 bases). The V gene's germline CDR1 is SGHDT and CDR2 YYEEEE. Trimming removed 0 bases at V and 6 bases at J, with 7 bases between. The CDR3 is 12 amino acids. CDR3 protein: CASSLGRGEQYV. The CDR3 bases are TGTGCCAGCAGCTTGGGTAGGGGCGAGCAGTACGTC.

The chain uses TRBV20-1 and TRBJ2-1; 13 bases are a match to TRBD2. The CDR3 contains 15 residues. Germline values: CDR1 DFQATT, CDR2 SNEGSKA (reference sequence). The DNA for the CDR3 is TGCAGCGTCAAACTAGCGGGGGGGCGCTACAATGAGCAGTTCTTC. It codes for CSVKLAGGRYNEQFF.

In its sample, this clonotype was seen a few times. The rearrangement uses TRBV29-1 and TRBJ2-7; tentatively, D is TRBD1 (6 bases). Germline V lookup: CDR1 SQVTM, CDR2 ANQGSEA. Between the trimmed V and J ends, which lost 4 bases and 7 bases, there was a span of 20 bases. The CDR3 is 14 amino acids. The CDR3 nucleotides are TGCAGCGTTGTTATCCGGGACAAACTTTGGGAGCAGTACTTC. Residues: CSVVIRDKLWEQYF.

This clonotype was counted between two and nine times. The rearrangement joins TRBV3-1 to TRBJ2-3; unclear D gene. Germline V gene data show CDR1 as LGHDT and CDR2 as YNNKEL (reference sequence). V lost 2 bases and J lost 6, with 12 bases in between. The CDR3 sequence is 14 residues long. The CDR3 DNA reads TGTGCCAGCAGCCAACTAACGGCAAGGGATACGCAGTATTTT. Protein product: CASSQLTARDTQYF.

The chain employs TRBV6-2 or TRBV6-3 and TRBJ1-2, with TRBD1 matching 7 bases. The CDR3 spans 18 residues. Germline CDR1 is MNHEY and CDR2 is SVGEGT. Unmatched junction bases numbered 12, after V lost 0 bases and J lost 2 bases. The chain's CDR3 is CASSYSAGDSTPNYGYTF. The CDR3 region has the DNA TGTGCCAGCAGTTACTCCGCAGGGGACAGTACACCGAACTATGGCTACACCTTC.

The chain carries TRBV29-1 and TRBJ2-1; D gene unclear. From germline, CDR1 is SQVTM and CDR2 ANQGSEA. V was clipped by 6 bases and J by 5 bases, with 5 bases between them. The CDR3 covers 10 residues. CDR3 coding DNA: TGCAGCGTCGATAACAATGAGCAGTTCTTC. Translating gives CSVDNNEQFF.

Only a few counts were recorded for this clonotype. The rearrangement joins TRBV18 to TRBJ2-7; 8 bases line up with TRBD1. CDR1 and CDR2 (germline): KGHSH, LQKENI. After removal of 3 bases from V and 3 bases from J, the junction contained 10 bases not matched to a gene. The CDR3 spans 16 residues. CDR3 bases: TGTGCCAGCTCACCGGTGACAGGGGAAAGAAACTACGAGCAGTACTTC. This codes for CASSPVTGERNYEQYF. Variable domain in full (rest from reference TRBV18 and TRBJ2-7): NAGVMQNPRHLVRRRGQEARLRCSPMKGHSHVYWYRQLPEEGLKFMVYLQKENIIDESGMPKERFSAEFPKEGPSILRIQQVVRGDSAAYFCASSPVTGERNYEQYFGPGTRLTVT.

This clonotype appeared a few times. Written as DNA, the CDR3 is TGTGCCAGCAGGTACCTGGGGCAGGTCCACAATGAGCAGTTCTTC. Its translation is CASRYLGQVHNEQFF. The chain links TRBV6-5 to TRBJ2-1; D possibly corresponds to TRBD1 (5 bases). V was pared by 6 bases and J by 5 bases, with 17 bases between. The CDR3 is made up of 15 amino acids. Germline assignment: CDR1 MNHEY and CDR2 SVGAGI.

This clonotype has a count of ten or more. This chain joins TRBV24-1 and TRBJ2-3, with 9 nucleotides matching TRBD1. Unmatched junction bases numbered 7, after V lost 4 bases and J lost 6 bases. Germline loops: CDR1 KGHDR, CDR2 SFDVKD. This CDR3 has 15 residues. The CDR3 nucleotides read TGTGCCACCAGTGACAACAGGGGGCGAGTTGATACGCAGTATTTT. Residues: CATSDNRGRVDTQYF.

Turning to this clonotype: One end of the junction is discordant with germline, which a read error may explain. The chain joins TRBV6-1 to TRBJ1-2, with 7 bases identical to TRBD1. Germline values: CDR1 MNHNS, CDR2 SASEGT. CDR3 size: 14 residues. CDR3 protein: CASSRGQQNYGHTF. CDR3 sequence (DNA): TGTGCCAGCAGTCGGGGACAGCAAAACTATGGCCACACCTTC.

This clonotype was picked up many times. The chain links TRBV5-1 to TRBJ2-5; D is unresolved. Germline lookup yields CDR1 SGHRS and CDR2 YFSETQ. The length of the CDR3 is 15 residues. Trimming cost V 2 bases and J 5 bases, with 16 bases left between them. The CDR3 loop reads CASSFQSALGETQYF. CDR3 coding DNA: TGCGCCAGCAGCTTCCAATCTGCCCTGGGGGAGACCCAGTACTTC.

This clonotype has only a few counts. The chain uses TRBV4-1 and TRBJ1-1; D gene uncertain. V was clipped by 4 bases and J by 3 bases, with 9 bases between them. This CDR3 contains 13 residues. Germline V gene data show CDR1 as MGHRA and CDR2 as YSYEKL. The CDR3 DNA sequence: TGCGCCAGCAGCCCAGACCCGTACACTGAAGCTTTCTTT. Encoded protein: CASSPDPYTEAFF.

There are a few counts of this clonotype. The chain employs TRBV2 and TRBJ1-1; the D gene is possibly TRBD1 (6 bases). This CDR3 is built from 13 residues. CDR1 and CDR2 (germline): SNHLY, FYNNEI. Trimming left V 6 bases short and J 10 bases short, with 18 bases between. CDR3 sequence: CASRGTTKQGAFF. The CDR3 nucleotides read TGTGCCAGCAGGGGGACTACTAAACAGGGAGCTTTCTTT.

This clonotype has more than one count but fewer than ten. This chain joins TRBV7-9 and TRBJ1-2, with 8 bases matching TRBD1. This CDR3 has 15 residues. Trimming took 0 bases from V and 4 from J; bases not matched to a gene: 4. The germline V gene encodes CDR1 SEHNR and CDR2 FQNEAQ (reference sequence). The CDR3: CASSLAQQGGYGYTF. For the CDR3, the DNA is TGTGCCAGCAGCTTAGCCCAACAGGGGGGCTATGGCTACACCTTC.

Here the CDR3 reads CASSYGVSGNTIYF. As DNA, the CDR3 is TGTGCCAGCAGCTACGGGGTATCCGGAAACACCATATATTTT. The chain combines TRBV6-5 with TRBJ1-3; D gene unclear. Germline CDR1 reads MNHEY; CDR2 reads SVGAGI. The CDR3 sequence is 14 residues long. The ends were cut back, 6 bases at V and 4 bases at J, with 13 bases in the middle.

The sample holds many counts of this clonotype. This chain connects TRBV6-2 or TRBV6-3 to TRBJ2-7; possibly TRBD1 for D (7 bases). Deletions cut 7 bases from V and 4 bases from J, with 14 bases between. Germline-derived CDR1 and CDR2 are MNHEY and SVGEGT. This CDR3 has 13 residues. CDR3 DNA: TGTGCCAGCACCCCGACAGGGAGGTACGAGCAGTACTTC. As protein: CASTPTGRYEQYF.

The chain recombines TRBV7-6 with TRBJ2-1; 8 nucleotides match TRBD2. The CDR3 is 14 amino acids. Germline V gives CDR1 SGHVS, CDR2 FNYEAQ. After removal of 1 base from V and 8 bases from J, the junction contained 4 bases not matched to a gene. The CDR3 region is CASSLERGWHEQFF. The CDR3 nucleotides are TGTGCCAGCAGCTTAGAGCGGGGGTGGCATGAGCAGTTCTTC.

The chain recombines TRBV5-1 with TRBJ2-5; D gene unclear. The CDR3 length is 14 residues. The germline V and J ends were trimmed by 4 bases and 4 bases, with 14 bases remaining between them. Germline loops: CDR1 SGHRS, CDR2 YFSETQ. The CDR3 protein is CASSLAVPVETQYF. Here the CDR3 DNA reads TGCGCCAGCAGCCTGGCGGTCCCGGTAGAGACCCAGTACTTC.

The chain has TRBV5-1 and TRBJ1-4, with a weak D call TRBD1 (5 bases). Trimming stripped 4 bases from V and 4 bases from J, with 17 bases between. The CDR3 is made up of 16 amino acids. Per the germline V gene, CDR1 is SGHRS and CDR2 is YFSETQ. The CDR3 spells CASSLSPRGGNEKLFF. In DNA form, the CDR3 reads TGCGCCAGCAGCCTGTCCCCCCGGGGGGGTAATGAAAAACTGTTTTTT.

This clonotype was seen at least ten times. The chain has TRBV5-1 and TRBJ2-1; possibly TRBD1 for D (5 bases). Germline CDR1 and CDR2: SGHRS and YFSETQ. The CDR3 covers 14 residues. V was trimmed by 9 bases and J by 1 base, leaving 14 bases between them. The CDR3 sequence: CATQDTPSYNEQFF. The CDR3 DNA reads TGCGCCACCCAGGACACTCCTTCCTACAATGAGCAGTTCTTC.

This chain joins TRBV12-3 or TRBV12-4 and TRBJ2-1; no firm D call. The CDR3 runs 14 residues. Trimming shortened V by 6 bases and J by 7 bases, and 16 bases separated the two germline ends. CDR3 in amino acids: CASSTDAIGNEQFF. DNA for the CDR3: TGTGCCAGCAGCACCGACGCGATTGGGAATGAGCAGTTCTTC.

The chain couples TRBV2 to TRBJ1-2; 9 bases align to TRBD1. This CDR3 has 14 residues. The germline CDR1 and CDR2 sequences are SNHLY and FYNNEI. V lost 7 bases, J lost 8 bases, and 11 bases stayed unmatched. CDR3 protein: CASIKDRGGEGYTF. Here the CDR3 DNA reads TGTGCCAGCATTAAGGACAGGGGTGGTGAAGGCTACACCTTC. Drawing the rest from reference TRBV2 and TRBJ1-2, the complete variable domain is EPEVTQTPSHQVTQMGQEVILRCVPISNHLYFYWYRQILGQKVEFLVSFYNNEISEKSEIFDDQFSVERPDGSNFTLKIRSTKLEDSAMYFCASIKDRGGEGYTFGSGTRLTVV.